These T cell receptor beta chains were read from a single sample in a study of shared clonotypes between healthy human individuals. This table comes from immunoSEQ multiplex PCR, and its TCRdb copy is limited to in-frame clones, with some not included. The sample lists about 1.1 million clones, 75% to 80% occurring once. The sample consisted of memory CD4+ T cells from PBMCs. All receptors come from a man aged 18 to 30 in good health. Some clones in this sample may be carry-over from other donors' samples. Both conserved end residues are part of each CDR3. The D gene is left open where the match is weak. Clone size is shown for a subset of rows, as once, few, many or a class of expanded clone.

D gene: NA; clone size: NA; V gene: TRBV5-1; J gene: TRBJ1-1; CDR3 DNA: TGCGCCAGCAGCTTGGGGGGACTGAGTAACTATAACACTGAAGCTTTCTTT; CDR3 protein: CASSLGGLSNYNTEAFF
D gene: NA; clone size: NA; V gene: TRBV29-1; J gene: TRBJ1-5; CDR3 DNA: TGCAGCGTGAGGGACACCTTTTATCAGCCCCAGCATTTT; CDR3 protein: CSVRDTFYQPQHF
D gene: TRBD2; clone size: NA; V gene: TRBV28; J gene: TRBJ2-3; CDR3 DNA: TGTGCCAGCAGCCGTAGCGGGAGGCCAGATACGCAGTATTTT; CDR3 protein: CASSRSGRPDTQYF
D gene: NA; clone size: NA; V gene: TRBV7-2; J gene: TRBJ2-4; CDR3 DNA: TGTGCCAGCAGCTTAGTTGCGGTCCTCAGGGGCAAAAACATTCAGTACTTC; CDR3 protein: CASSLVAVLRGKNIQYF
D gene: TRBD2; clone size: once; V gene: TRBV18; J gene: TRBJ2-7; CDR3 DNA: TGTGCCAGCTCACCACGGCTAGCGGGAGGGCAGGACGAGCAGTACTTC; CDR3 protein: CASSPRLAGGQDEQYF
D gene: NA; clone size: NA; V gene: TRBV27; J gene: TRBJ2-5; CDR3 DNA: TGTGCCAGCAGTTTATCGAACCGTGGGACCCAGTACTTC; CDR3 protein: CASSLSNRGTQYF
D gene: TRBD1; clone size: NA; V gene: TRBV30; J gene: TRBJ1-4; CDR3 DNA: TGTGCCTGGAAGGTTCTCGGACAGGCAAATGAAAAACTGTTTTTT; CDR3 protein: CAWKVLGQANEKLFF
D gene: NA; clone size: NA; V gene: TRBV21-1; J gene: TRBJ1-1; CDR3 DNA: TGTGCCAGCAGCTGTAGCCCTAAAGCGGTACCAGCAGAGAACACTGAAGCTTTCTTT; CDR3 protein: CASSCSPKAVPAENTEAFF
D gene: NA; clone size: NA; V gene: TRBV28; J gene: TRBJ1-5; CDR3 DNA: TGTGCCAGCGGCGGGGGACCGTATCAGCCCCAGCATTTT; CDR3 protein: CASGGGPYQPQHF
D gene: NA; clone size: NA; V gene: TRBV4-2; J gene: TRBJ2-5; CDR3 DNA: TGTGCCAGCAGCCAAGATTGGAGGAGCGCGGAGACCCAGTACTTC; CDR3 protein: CASSQDWRSAETQYF
D gene: NA; clone size: NA; V gene: TRBV5-4; J gene: TRBJ1-1; CDR3 DNA: TGTGCCAGCAGCTTGGCCGTGGGATATGAGACTGAAGCTTTCTTT; CDR3 protein: CASSLAVGYETEAFF